The clone carrying this TCR beta chain showed up just a few times. Its antigen is still unknown. The data were taken from a study of T cells in Graves' hyperthyroidism and ophthalmopathy. The study left out patients who had uncontrolled infection, other autoimmune disease, pregnancy or lactation. PBMCs were sourced from over 8.5 ml fresh peripheral blood. Using RNA transcripts as the source, TCR beta CDR3 regions were amplified. TCR CDR3 regions were first amplified by RT-PCR with HTBI primers. TCRdb passed the multiplex PCR reads through MiXCR, listing each CDR3 protein once. Altogether a few hundred thousand distinct CDR3 sequences are present, about a sixth being singletons, with the ten largest covering 55% to 60%. Study-wide points: A model of 13 V-J features distinguished ophthalmopathy from stable hyperthyroidism. Also found in blood were most expanded thyroid clonotypes above 0.001.

Germline V gene sequence: CDR1 MNHNS, CDR2 SASEGT. CDR3 size: 14 residues. Trimming took 1 base from V and 5 from J, leaving 9 bases between them. The sequenced material came from blood. This chain uses TRBV6-1 with TRBJ1-5; D not resolved. The TCR sequence derives from a woman aged 60 to 75 with Graves' ophthalmopathy. The DNA for the CDR3 is TGTGCCAGCAGTGAAGTCGCGAGGGATCAGCCCCAGCATTTT. This encodes CASSEVARDQPQHF.